The rows below give T cell receptor beta chains drawn from one sample of a study of PD-L1 blockade in urothelial cancer. The data were produced by immunoSEQ multiplex PCR, yet TCRdb's version contains in-frame clones alone and is incomplete. The data show approximately 50,000 clones, 70% to 90% seen once. The sample in question was PBMCs, obtained around atezolizumab (anti-PD-L1) treatment. These receptors were collected from a man in his 60s with urothelial cancer. The CDR3 runs from the conserved cysteine through the conserved F or W. A D gene is named only where the DNA matches it firmly. The size entry is marked missing in some rows and otherwise reads once, few, many or a size class.

abundance: .; j_gene: TRBJ2-2; v_gene: TRBV5-6; d_gene: TRBD2; CDR3nt: TGTGCCAGCAGCCACAAAAATAGCGGGAGGGCCAACACCGGGGAGCTGTTTTTT; CDR3aa: CASSHKNSGRANTGELFF
abundance: .; j_gene: TRBJ1-4; v_gene: TRBV7-8; d_gene: .; CDR3nt: TGTGCCAGCAGCTCAATAGGGAGGGAAAAACTGTTTTTT; CDR3aa: CASSSIGREKLFF
abundance: .; j_gene: TRBJ2-5; v_gene: TRBV18; d_gene: TRBD1; CDR3nt: TGTGCCAGCTCCAAAGGACAGGGAGAGACCCAGTACTTC; CDR3aa: CASSKGQGETQYF
abundance: .; j_gene: TRBJ1-5; v_gene: TRBV15; d_gene: .; CDR3nt: TGTGCCACCAGCAGAGAGGGAGTCAGCAATCAGCCCCAGCATTTT; CDR3aa: CATSREGVSNQPQHF
abundance: .; j_gene: TRBJ1-1; v_gene: TRBV7-2; d_gene: TRBD1; CDR3nt: TGTGCCAGCAGCTTAGCGGGCCAGGGGGGCACTGAAGCTTTCTTT; CDR3aa: CASSLAGQGGTEAFF
abundance: .; j_gene: TRBJ1-1; v_gene: TRBV2; d_gene: .; CDR3nt: TGTGCCAGCACCCCGGGACAAAAAGCTTTCTTT; CDR3aa: CASTPGQKAFF
abundance: .; j_gene: TRBJ2-5; v_gene: TRBV19; d_gene: TRBD2; CDR3nt: TGTGCCAGTACCCCTAGCGGGTCTTTGTACCAAGAGACCCAGTACTTC; CDR3aa: CASTPSGSLYQETQYF
abundance: .; j_gene: TRBJ2-7; v_gene: TRBV11-2; d_gene: .; CDR3nt: TGTGCCAGCAGCGGTATCCCAGGGCAACTCTCCTACGAGCAGTACTTC; CDR3aa: CASSGIPGQLSYEQYF
abundance: .; j_gene: TRBJ1-3; v_gene: TRBV7-6; d_gene: TRBD1; CDR3nt: TGTGCCAGCAGCTTAAACAGGGGTTCTGGAAACACCATATATTTT; CDR3aa: CASSLNRGSGNTIYF
abundance: .; j_gene: TRBJ1-2; v_gene: TRBV2; d_gene: TRBD1; CDR3nt: TGTGCCAGCAGTGTTGGGGAGACAGGGGGCAATGGCTACACCTTC; CDR3aa: CASSVGETGGNGYTF
abundance: once; j_gene: TRBJ2-7; v_gene: TRBV19; d_gene: .; CDR3nt: TGTGCCAGTAGTACGATACTCGACACCTCCCTCGAGCAGTACTTC; CDR3aa: CASSTILDTSLEQYF
abundance: .; j_gene: TRBJ2-3; v_gene: TRBV15; d_gene: .; CDR3nt: TGTGCCACCAGCACACTATTCGGACAAGAAACAGATACGCAGTATTTT; CDR3aa: CATSTLFGQETDTQYF
abundance: .; j_gene: TRBJ1-5; v_gene: TRBV30; d_gene: .; CDR3nt: TGTGCCTGGAGTGTGTGGCAGGGCTACAATCAGCCCCAGCATTTT; CDR3aa: CAWSVWQGYNQPQHF
abundance: .; j_gene: TRBJ2-5; v_gene: TRBV27; d_gene: TRBD2; CDR3nt: TGTGCCAGCTGCGGACTAGCGGGGGGTAAAGAGACCCAGTACTTC; CDR3aa: CASCGLAGGKETQYF
abundance: .; j_gene: TRBJ2-7; v_gene: TRBV28; d_gene: .; CDR3nt: TGTGCCATCGCGTACGGACTTTCCTACGAGCAGTACTTC; CDR3aa: CAIAYGLSYEQYF
abundance: once; j_gene: TRBJ2-3; v_gene: TRBV7-2; d_gene: .; CDR3nt: TGTGCCAGCAGCTCAACGACTAGCACAGATACGCAGTATTTT; CDR3aa: CASSSTTSTDTQYF
abundance: .; j_gene: TRBJ2-7; v_gene: TRBV5-1; d_gene: TRBD1; CDR3nt: TGCGCCAGCAGCTCGGCTTCCGGGACAGGGGGCGGGTATGAGCAGTACTTC; CDR3aa: CASSSASGTGGGYEQYF
abundance: .; j_gene: TRBJ2-1; v_gene: TRBV6-4; d_gene: TRBD2; CDR3nt: TGTGCCAGCAGTGCCACCCTAGCGGTAGAGCAGTTCTTC; CDR3aa: CASSATLAVEQFF
abundance: few; j_gene: TRBJ1-1; v_gene: TRBV27; d_gene: .; CDR3nt: TGTGCCAGCAGTCTCAGGGTAACCACTGAAGCTTTCTTT; CDR3aa: CASSLRVTTEAFF
abundance: .; j_gene: TRBJ2-2; v_gene: TRBV5-1; d_gene: .; CDR3nt: TGCGCCAGCACCCTGCGGGGAGGATCCGGGGAGCTGTTTTTT; CDR3aa: CASTLRGGSGELFF
abundance: .; j_gene: TRBJ1-2; v_gene: TRBV10-3; d_gene: .; CDR3nt: TGTGCCATCAGTCTTGAGGGCCGTGGTGACTATGGCTACACCTTC; CDR3aa: CAISLEGRGDYGYTF
abundance: .; j_gene: TRBJ1-1; v_gene: TRBV6-5; d_gene: .; CDR3nt: TGTGCCAGCAGTTACGGGTCTCGAGGGAACACTGAAGCTTTCTTT; CDR3aa: CASSYGSRGNTEAFF
abundance: .; j_gene: TRBJ1-1; v_gene: TRBV7-2; d_gene: TRBD1; CDR3nt: TGTGCCAGCAGCTTAGGTGTAGGGGGCCCATCAGGCCGAGCTTTCTTT; CDR3aa: CASSLGVGGPSGRAFF
abundance: .; j_gene: TRBJ1-1; v_gene: TRBV14; d_gene: TRBD1; CDR3nt: TGTGCCAGCAGCCGGAACGACAGGGGGGACACTGAAGCTTTCTTT; CDR3aa: CASSRNDRGDTEAFF
abundance: .; j_gene: TRBJ2-5; v_gene: TRBV7-9; d_gene: .; CDR3nt: TGTGCCAGCAGCCCAGGTTGGGAGACCCAGTACTTC; CDR3aa: CASSPGWETQYF
abundance: .; j_gene: TRBJ1-2; v_gene: TRBV10-2; d_gene: .; CDR3nt: TGCGCCAGCAGTGATGAACTAAGCTCCACCTTC; CDR3aa: CASSDELSSTF
abundance: .; j_gene: TRBJ2-2; v_gene: TRBV10-2; d_gene: TRBD2; CDR3nt: TGCGCCAGCAATCCGGGAGGGGGCACCGGGGAGCTGTTTTTT; CDR3aa: CASNPGGGTGELFF
abundance: .; j_gene: TRBJ2-3; v_gene: TRBV4-3; d_gene: TRBD2; CDR3nt: TGCGCCAGCAGCCAACTAGCGGGAGGGGGGGATACGCAGTATTTT; CDR3aa: CASSQLAGGGDTQYF
abundance: .; j_gene: TRBJ2-2; v_gene: TRBV5-6; d_gene: .; CDR3nt: TGTGCCAGCCGCCAGGGGTACACCGGGGAGCTGTTTTTT; CDR3aa: CASRQGYTGELFF
abundance: .; j_gene: TRBJ1-5; v_gene: TRBV7-2; d_gene: .; CDR3nt: TGTGCCAGCAGCTTAGTTTGGGGAGATCAGCCCCAGCATTTT; CDR3aa: CASSLVWGDQPQHF
abundance: .; j_gene: TRBJ2-5; v_gene: TRBV7-2; d_gene: .; CDR3nt: TGTGCCAGCGCACAGGGAATCGAGACCCAGTACTTC; CDR3aa: CASAQGIETQYF
abundance: .; j_gene: TRBJ1-1; v_gene: TRBV27; d_gene: .; CDR3nt: TGTGCCAGCGGTTGGGCAGGGGAGTATGACGGTGAAGCTTTCTTT; CDR3aa: CASGWAGEYDGEAFF
abundance: once; j_gene: TRBJ1-4; v_gene: TRBV2; d_gene: TRBD1; CDR3nt: TGTGCCAGCTGGGTGACAGGGGCGGGGGAAAAACTGTTTTTT; CDR3aa: CASWVTGAGEKLFF
abundance: .; j_gene: TRBJ1-1; v_gene: TRBV5-4; d_gene: TRBD1; CDR3nt: TGTGCCAGCAGCCCGAGTCTAGGGACAGGGCAGGGAGCTTTCTTT; CDR3aa: CASSPSLGTGQGAFF
abundance: .; j_gene: TRBJ1-5; v_gene: TRBV4-1; d_gene: .; CDR3nt: TGCGCCAGCAGCCAAGAAGGGACGGGCCAGGGGCCCGGTCAGCCCCAGCATTTT; CDR3aa: CASSQEGTGQGPGQPQHF
abundance: .; j_gene: TRBJ1-4; v_gene: TRBV5-5; d_gene: .; CDR3nt: TGTGCCAGCAGCTTTGGGACTACCCAGCGGAATGAAAAACTGTTTTTT; CDR3aa: CASSFGTTQRNEKLFF
abundance: .; j_gene: TRBJ2-3; v_gene: TRBV5-6; d_gene: .; CDR3nt: TGTGCCAGCAGCCATAGAGCCTCCTTGATAGCAGATACGCAGTATTTT; CDR3aa: CASSHRASLIADTQYF
abundance: .; j_gene: TRBJ2-7; v_gene: TRBV5-1; d_gene: TRBD2; CDR3nt: TGCGCCAGCAGCTTGAGCGGGGGGTCCTACGAGCAGTACTTC; CDR3aa: CASSLSGGSYEQYF
abundance: .; j_gene: TRBJ2-7; v_gene: TRBV30; d_gene: .; CDR3nt: TGTGCCTGGAGTAACAGGGGGGGATACGAGCAGTACTTC; CDR3aa: CAWSNRGGYEQYF
abundance: .; j_gene: TRBJ1-3; v_gene: TRBV7-6; d_gene: .; CDR3nt: TGTGCCAGCAGCTTAGAGCCCAAACAGGGAAACACCATATATTTT; CDR3aa: CASSLEPKQGNTIYF
abundance: .; j_gene: TRBJ2-3; v_gene: TRBV5-1; d_gene: .; CDR3nt: TGCGCCAGCAGCCCCCCTCAGGGCCTTGAAGATACGCAGTATTTT; CDR3aa: CASSPPQGLEDTQYF
abundance: .; j_gene: TRBJ2-7; v_gene: TRBV9; d_gene: TRBD1; CDR3nt: TGTGCCAGCAGCTACTCCGGGACAGGGTCCTACGAGCAGTACTTC; CDR3aa: CASSYSGTGSYEQYF
abundance: .; j_gene: TRBJ2-7; v_gene: TRBV5-1; d_gene: TRBD1; CDR3nt: TGCGCCAGCAGCACGGGACAGGGGTTGGCCTACGAGCAGTACTTC; CDR3aa: CASSTGQGLAYEQYF
abundance: .; j_gene: TRBJ2-5; v_gene: TRBV9; d_gene: TRBD2; CDR3nt: TGTGCCAGCAGCGTAGGGGGAGTAGCGGGGGATCAAGAGACCCAGTACTTC; CDR3aa: CASSVGGVAGDQETQYF
abundance: .; j_gene: TRBJ1-2; v_gene: TRBV4-2; d_gene: TRBD1; CDR3nt: TGTGCCAGCAGCCAAGCCCAGACCGGACAGGGATCCAACTATGGCTACACCTTC; CDR3aa: CASSQAQTGQGSNYGYTF
abundance: .; j_gene: TRBJ2-2; v_gene: TRBV30; d_gene: .; CDR3nt: TGTGCCTGGAGTGTAGTCCGGGGGTTATATTCCGGGGAGCTGTTTTTT; CDR3aa: CAWSVVRGLYSGELFF
abundance: .; j_gene: TRBJ2-4; v_gene: TRBV11-3; d_gene: .; CDR3nt: TGTGCCAGCAGCTCCCCAGGGGACCCCAAAAACATTCAGTACTTC; CDR3aa: CASSSPGDPKNIQYF
abundance: .; j_gene: TRBJ2-2; v_gene: TRBV27; d_gene: .; CDR3nt: TGTGCCAGCAGTTTATCCCCAGGGCTCCTCACCGGGGAGCTGTTTTTT; CDR3aa: CASSLSPGLLTGELFF
abundance: few; j_gene: TRBJ1-1; v_gene: TRBV4-2; d_gene: .; CDR3nt: TGTGCCAGCAGCCAGGGGGCAGGGTATAACACTGAAGCTTTCTTT; CDR3aa: CASSQGAGYNTEAFF